These T cell receptor beta chains were read from a single sample in a study of Graves' ophthalmopathy and Graves' hyperthyroidism. One entry per CDR3 protein results from TCRdb running MiXCR on the multiplex PCR reads. The table records fewer than 350,000 distinct CDR3 sequences, roughly 17% of them present only once. The sequenced sample was peripheral blood. These receptors were collected from an adult man with Graves' ophthalmopathy. Each CDR3 is given with its conserved first and last residue.

v_call: TRBV12-3/TRBV12-4
j_call: TRBJ2-5
cdr3_aa: CASSLSPPSGGLETQYF

v_call: TRBV28
j_call: TRBJ2-5
cdr3_aa: CASRRGTRETQYF

v_call: TRBV20-1
j_call: TRBJ1-3
cdr3_aa: CSATDVSSGNTIYF

v_call: TRBV20-1
j_call: TRBJ2-7
cdr3_aa: CSARGIEQYF

v_call: TRBV7-2
j_call: TRBJ2-7
cdr3_aa: CASSSTAGALHEQYF

v_call: TRBV4-2
j_call: TRBJ2-7
cdr3_aa: CASSQASRRSYEQYF

v_call: TRBV7-2
j_call: TRBJ1-6
cdr3_aa: CASSLDPATSYNSPLHF

v_call: TRBV6-5
j_call: TRBJ1-1
cdr3_aa: CASSYSKNTEAFF

v_call: TRBV28
j_call: TRBJ2-7
cdr3_aa: CASTSVAVLNEQYF

v_call: TRBV6-1
j_call: TRBJ2-4
cdr3_aa: CASRKAGSAKNIQYF

v_call: TRBV4-2
j_call: TRBJ2-5
cdr3_aa: CASSQVSGGTETQYF

v_call: TRBV20-1
j_call: TRBJ2-7
cdr3_aa: CSARPLPGLAGVSYEQYF

v_call: TRBV28
j_call: TRBJ1-6
cdr3_aa: CASGGAGGSYNSPLHF

v_call: TRBV19
j_call: TRBJ1-5
cdr3_aa: CATWTGYSNQPQHF

v_call: TRBV15
j_call: TRBJ1-1
cdr3_aa: CATSQMDWGDSEAFF

v_call: TRBV7-2
j_call: TRBJ2-7
cdr3_aa: CASSRLDRGKFSEQYF

v_call: TRBV19
j_call: TRBJ1-5
cdr3_aa: CASRAGLSNQPQHF

v_call: TRBV24-1
j_call: TRBJ1-5
cdr3_aa: CATSEPGQGDGQPQHF

v_call: TRBV5-8
j_call: TRBJ2-7
cdr3_aa: CASSQGDRVSYEQYF

v_call: TRBV4-3
j_call: TRBJ2-7
cdr3_aa: CASSQDRVSYEQYF

v_call: TRBV7-8
j_call: TRBJ2-7
cdr3_aa: CASSLDRSTYEQYF

v_call: TRBV9
j_call: TRBJ2-7
cdr3_aa: CASGKTRQPYEQYF

v_call: TRBV12-3/TRBV12-4
j_call: TRBJ1-5
cdr3_aa: CASSQFQGNQPQHF

v_call: TRBV19
j_call: TRBJ1-2
cdr3_aa: CASSIGRYGYTF

v_call: TRBV28
j_call: TRBJ2-7
cdr3_aa: CASRIAGTASYEQYF

v_call: TRBV10-3
j_call: TRBJ2-7
cdr3_aa: CAISPGQSPYEQYF

v_call: TRBV6-1
j_call: TRBJ1-1
cdr3_aa: CASSEVEDTEAFF

v_call: TRBV7-2
j_call: TRBJ1-2
cdr3_aa: CASSLASRYYGYTF

v_call: TRBV20-1
j_call: TRBJ2-7
cdr3_aa: CSADQAASSYEQYF

v_call: TRBV5-1
j_call: TRBJ1-6
cdr3_aa: CASSWTAQVPLGSYNSPLHF

v_call: TRBV4-1
j_call: TRBJ2-2
cdr3_aa: CASKIRQGGTGELFF